This T cell receptor beta chain was recorded in a study of T-cell reconstitution after alpha-beta-depleted transplantation in children (dated by TCRdb to the mid-2010s). With regard to the full study: The study quantitatively tracked T-cell immune reconstitution after TCRalphabeta/CD19-depleted allogeneic hematopoietic cell transplantation in children using TCR repertoire profiling. Broad study findings and their caveats: About two months after transplant, the apparently early recovery of alphabetaT-cell counts reportedly depended on just several hundred clones that had expanded rapidly and came from non-depleted graft cells. Hyperexpanded clone frequencies declined over subsequent months; after one year, T-cell counts and TCRbeta diversity were mostly attributed to newly produced T cells. In some patients, the high TCRbeta diversity seen at day 60 was put down to recipient T cells and intrathymic progenitors that had survived conditioning.

This clonotype has a count of ten or more. Its antigen is still unknown. Base qualities are missing; no much larger clone stands one base away. The CDR3 has 14 amino acids, counting the end cysteine and phenylalanine. Here the CDR3 DNA is all that survives: 42 bases in frame from base 1. The junction carries 7 bases between V and J, which are trimmed by 2 bases and 0 bases respectively. CDR1 and CDR2 were assigned from the germline V gene (reference sequence) as SEHNR and FQNEAQ. The treatment or condition label of this sample denotes: allogeneic hematopoietic cell transplantation with graft depleted of TCRalphabeta T cells and CD19 B cells. The children who served as transplant recipients had been given grafts of TCRalphabeta/CD19-depleted allogeneic hematopoietic cells. Library construction relied on PCR. The data were produced on an Illumina HiSeq 2500. TCR libraries were prepared with molecular barcoding, using unique molecular identifiers to normalize TCRbeta repertoire quantification. TCRdb ran its own pipeline on the public reads, namely fastp trimming at Q25 and MiXCR clone calling, and kept in-frame beta chains. Each CDR3 protein appears once, grouped with its most common genes and DNA. The sample yields approximately 170,000 distinct CDR3 sequences; 11% were counted once. Jointly, the top ten make up about 13% of the sample.

The clonotype comes from a boy between 2 and 10 years old with acute myeloid leukemia, due to receive a stem cell transplant. The chain is made from TRBV7-9 and TRBJ1-1, with the D gene not clear enough to name. The sequences come from PBMCs, collected before TCRalphabeta/CD19-depleted stem cell transplant. The CDR3 is CASSLSLMNTEAFF. The nucleotide sequence is TGTGCCAGCAGCTTATCTCTTATGAACACTGAAGCTTTCTTT. The CDR3 plus the reference TRBV7-9 and TRBJ1-1 genes for the other parts give the full variable domain: DTGVSQNPRHKITKRGQNVTFRCDPISEHNRLYWYRQTLGQGPEFLTYFQNEAQLEKSRLLSDRFSAERPKGSFSTLEIQRTEQGDSAMYLCASSLSLMNTEAFFGQGTRLTVV.